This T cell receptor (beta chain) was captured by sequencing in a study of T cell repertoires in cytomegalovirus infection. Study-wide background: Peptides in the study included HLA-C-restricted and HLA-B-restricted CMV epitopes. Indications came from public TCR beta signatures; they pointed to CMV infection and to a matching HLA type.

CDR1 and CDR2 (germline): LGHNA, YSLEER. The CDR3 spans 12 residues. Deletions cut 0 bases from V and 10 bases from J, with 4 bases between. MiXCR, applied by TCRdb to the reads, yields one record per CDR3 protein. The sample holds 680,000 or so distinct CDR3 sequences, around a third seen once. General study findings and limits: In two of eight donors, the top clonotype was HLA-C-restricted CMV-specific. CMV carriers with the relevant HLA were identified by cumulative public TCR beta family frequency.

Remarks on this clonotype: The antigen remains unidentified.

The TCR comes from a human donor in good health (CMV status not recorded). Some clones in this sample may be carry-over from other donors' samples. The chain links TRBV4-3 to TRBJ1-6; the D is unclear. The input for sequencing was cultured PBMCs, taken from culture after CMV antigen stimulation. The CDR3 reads CASSQESSPLHF. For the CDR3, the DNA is TGCGCCAGCAGCCAAGAATCCTCACCCCTCCACTTT.